The 14 T cell receptor beta chains listed next were all sequenced from one sample in a study of shared clonotypes between healthy human individuals. Profiling relied on immunoSEQ multiplex PCR, and the TCRdb table lists in-frame clones only, not all of them. The sample consists of some 2.1 million clones, around 95% of them appearing once. The sample consisted of naive CD4+ T cells sorted from blood. Sample subset: CD45RA+ positively selected. The receptors originated from a man younger than 30 in good health.

This clone was detected once. V gene TRBV6-5 combines with J gene TRBJ2-5; D unresolved. V was cut by 2 bases and J by 5 bases, with 9 bases left in between. This CDR3 is built from 13 residues. CDR1 is MNHEY, CDR2 SVGAGI, per germline. CDR3 loop: CASSYLYKETQYF. Here the CDR3 DNA reads TGTGCCAGCAGTTACCTCTATAAGGAGACCCAGTACTTC.

This chain links TRBV6-5 with TRBJ2-7, with D possibly TRBD2 on 5 matching bases. V shed 5 bases and J shed 2 bases, with 16 bases lying between them. The CDR3 contains 15 residues. Looked up from germline, CDR1 is MNHEY and CDR2 is SVGAGI. The CDR3 DNA is TGTGCCAGCAGTGTAACCGGGGATCGGGCCTACGAGCAGTACTTC. Its protein is CASSVTGDRAYEQYF.

The chain recombines TRBV5-5 with TRBJ1-1, with D hard to call. CDR1 and CDR2 from the germline V gene are SGHKS and YYEKEE (reference sequence). CDR3 length equals 13 residues. With 2 bases removed from V and 3 bases from J, the gap between germline ends came to 8 bases. CDR3 sequence (DNA): TGTGCCAGCAGCTTTACTGATTACACTGAAGCTTTCTTT. Its protein is CASSFTDYTEAFF.

The CDR3 loop is CASSLEASGGNEQFF. The CDR3 DNA reads TGTGCCAGCAGCTTAGAGGCTAGCGGAGGCAATGAGCAGTTCTTC. The chain links TRBV7-2 to TRBJ2-1; 7 bases line up with TRBD2. The CDR3 loop spans 15 amino acids. CDR1 and CDR2 (germline): SGHTA, FQGNSA. The V gene end was trimmed by 1 base and the J gene end by 6 bases; junction bases not matched to a gene: 6.

In its sample, this clone was seen a few times. The chain combines TRBV5-1 with TRBJ2-1, with 10 positions matching TRBD1. CDR1 SGHRS and CDR2 YFSETQ come from the germline V gene. Trimming cost V 3 bases and J 8 bases; bases outside gene matches: 8. This CDR3 has 15 residues. CDR3 bases: TGCGCCAGCAGCTACCGGGACAGGGGCGGCGATGAGCAGTTCTTC. Its protein is CASSYRDRGGDEQFF.

The chain recombines TRBV12-5 with TRBJ1-2; TRBD1 aligns across 8 bases. The length of the CDR3 is 16 residues. The germline V gene encodes CDR1 LGHNT and CDR2 FRNRAP. V lost 0 bases and J lost 8; bases outside the gene matches: 11. The DNA of the CDR3 is TGTGCTAGTGGTTTGGTACCCGTGGGACAGGCAGGGGGCTACACCTTC. Protein product: CASGLVPVGQAGGYTF.

The chain links TRBV19 to TRBJ2-5; TRBD1 aligns across 8 bases. The trim removed 5 bases at V and 5 bases at J, leaving 10 bases unmatched. There are 15 residues in the CDR3. CDR1 LNHDA and CDR2 SQIVND come from the germline V gene (reference sequence). CDR3 nucleotide sequence: TGTGCCAGTAGTGTCGGACAGGGTATGGGGGAGACCCAGTACTTC. Translation: CASSVGQGMGETQYF. Drawing the rest from reference TRBV19 and TRBJ2-5, the complete variable domain is DGGITQSPKYLFRKEGQNVTLSCEQNLNHDAMYWYRQDPGQGLRLIYYSQIVNDFQKGDIAEGYSVSREKKESFPLTVTSAQKNPTAFYLCASSVGQGMGETQYFGPGTRLLVL.

Turning to this clone: Within the sample, other DNA sequences also encode this same CDR3. This chain joins TRBV28 and TRBJ2-1, with 14 bases identical to TRBD2. The V segment lost 6 bases and the J segment 5 bases; nucleotides outside the gene matches: 3. Germline values: CDR1 MDHEN, CDR2 SYDVKM. The CDR3 totals 15 residues. The chain's CDR3 is CASSLGLAGDNEQFF. The CDR3 DNA reads TGTGCCAGCAGCTTGGGACTAGCGGGGGACAATGAGCAGTTCTTC.

V is TRBV5-1 and J is TRBJ1-6; D might be TRBD1 (6 bases). The CDR3 runs to 16 residues. V lost 4 bases and J 7 bases, leaving 18 bases between the germline ends. In germline, CDR1 is SGHRS, CDR2 YFSETQ. The CDR3 spells CASSVLPGQGNSPLHF. Written as DNA, the CDR3 is TGCGCCAGCAGCGTGCTACCGGGACAAGGGAATTCACCCCTCCACTTT. Drawing the rest from reference TRBV5-1 and TRBJ1-6, the complete variable domain is KAGVTQTPRYLIKTRGQQVTLSCSPISGHRSVSWYQQTPGQGLQFLFEYFSETQRNKGNFPGRFSGRQFSNSRSEMNVSTLELGDSALYLCASSVLPGQGNSPLHFGNGTRLTVT.

The rearrangement joins TRBV2 to TRBJ1-4, with D maybe TRBD1 (6 bases). The V and J ends lost 7 bases and 5 bases respectively, with 17 bases between them. There are 15 residues in the CDR3. In germline, CDR1 is SNHLY, CDR2 FYNNEI. CDR3 sequence reads: CASKRTDSLNEKLFF. CDR3 coding DNA: TGTGCCAGCAAGAGGACGGACAGCTTGAATGAAAAACTGTTTTTT.

The chain couples TRBV19 to TRBJ1-5, with D unclear. V was clipped by 4 bases and J by 11 bases, with 15 bases between them. The CDR3 loop spans 13 amino acids. From germline, CDR1 is LNHDA and CDR2 SQIVND (reference sequence). The CDR3 bases are TGTGCCAGTAGTAGCGGTCTGGGGAGCTCCCAGCATTTT. Its translation: CASSSGLGSSQHF.

The V and J genes are TRBV6-5 and TRBJ1-2; no clear D. Trimming removed 5 bases from V and 7 bases from J, with 14 bases in between. The CDR3 is 13 amino acids. Germline V gene lookup returns CDR1 MNHEY and CDR2 SVGAGI. This chain's CDR3 is CASSTGRERGYTF. DNA of the CDR3: TGTGCCAGCAGTACCGGGAGGGAGCGTGGCTACACCTTC.

With respect to this clone: Other DNA sequences within the sample encode an identical CDR3. The chain couples TRBV5-1 to TRBJ1-3; tentative D call: TRBD1 (6 bases). Germline V gene lookup returns CDR1 SGHRS and CDR2 YFSETQ. Trimming shortened V by 0 bases and J by 4 bases, and 8 bases separated the two germline ends. The CDR3 extends over 14 amino acids. CDR3 sequence (DNA): TGCGCCAGCAGCTTGGCAGGGGTCGGAAACACCATATATTTT. The encoded protein is CASSLAGVGNTIYF.

In its sample, this clone was seen once. This sequence joins TRBV30 and TRBJ2-3, with 8 nucleotides matching TRBD2. The V segment lost 8 bases and the J segment 6 bases; nucleotides outside the gene matches: 7. This CDR3 has 12 amino acids. Germline lookup yields CDR1 GTSNPN and CDR2 SVGIG (reference sequence). The CDR3 reads CAAGRARDTQYF. In DNA, the CDR3 is TGTGCCGCCGGGAGGGCGAGGGATACGCAGTATTTT.